Only one count was recorded for the clone carrying this T cell receptor (beta chain). Its antigen is currently unknown. This record belongs to a study of T cell responses to AZD1222 COVID-19 vaccine. Here immunoSEQ multiplex PCR was the method, and the copy in TCRdb shows in-frame clones only, minus some. The sample lists some 120,000 clones, 84% occurring once. The ends were cut back, 3 bases at V and 2 bases at J, with 13 bases in the middle. CDR3 length: 15 amino acids. Per germline, CDR1 LNHDA and CDR2 SQIVND (reference sequence). Study outcomes and limitations: Recipients of two AZD1222 doses showed rising Spike-specific TCR breadth and depth.

This specimen consisted of peripheral blood, obtained 28 days after the second AZD1222 dose. The sequence derives from an adult who received the AZD1222 COVID-19 vaccine. The chain carries TRBV19 and TRBJ1-2; no definite D call. CDR3 in amino acids: CASSILRTSNYGYTF. For the CDR3, the DNA is TGTGCCAGTAGTATCCTCAGGACGTCGAACTATGGCTACACCTTC. Complete variable domain (other parts from reference TRBV19 and TRBJ1-2): DGGITQSPKYLFRKEGQNVTLSCEQNLNHDAMYWYRQDPGQGLRLIYYSQIVNDFQKGDIAEGYSVSREKKESFPLTVTSAQKNPTAFYLCASSILRTSNYGYTFGSGTRLTVV.